This T cell receptor (beta chain) is drawn from a study of cytomegalovirus exposure and HLA in healthy donors. The V gene lost 4 bases and the J gene lost 3 bases, with 15 bases spanning the gap. The germline V gene encodes CDR1 MNHEY and CDR2 SVGAGI. This CDR3 region has 15 residues. This PCR relied on a set of 60 Vbeta primers and 13 Jbeta primers. TCRdb's table, derived via immunoSEQ multiplex PCR, lists solely in-frame clones and lacks some. The sample holds roughly 200,000 clones; approximately 79% are singletons and the top ten take under 4.5%. The rearrangement joins TRBV6-5 to TRBJ1-1, with D possibly being TRBD1 (5 bases). Source material: PBMCs. The clonotype originates from a young woman in good health and CMV-seropositive. The CDR3: CASSFSSGGYTEAFF. The CDR3 bases are TGTGCCAGCAGTTTCTCTTCGGGGGGTTACACTGAAGCTTTCTTT.